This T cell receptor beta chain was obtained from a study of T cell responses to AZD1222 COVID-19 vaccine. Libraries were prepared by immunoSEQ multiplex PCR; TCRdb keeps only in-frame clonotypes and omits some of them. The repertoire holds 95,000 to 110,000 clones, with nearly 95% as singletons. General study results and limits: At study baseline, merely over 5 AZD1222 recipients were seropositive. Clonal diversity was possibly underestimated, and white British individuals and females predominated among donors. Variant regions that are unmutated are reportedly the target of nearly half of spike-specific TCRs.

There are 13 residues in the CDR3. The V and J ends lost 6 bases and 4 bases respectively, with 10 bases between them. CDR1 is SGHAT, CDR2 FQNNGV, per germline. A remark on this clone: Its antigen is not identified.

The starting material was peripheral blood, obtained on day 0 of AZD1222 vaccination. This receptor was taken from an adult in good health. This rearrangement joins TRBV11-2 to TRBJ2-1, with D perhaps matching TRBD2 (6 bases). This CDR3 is CASRRGLYNEQFF. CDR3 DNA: TGTGCCAGCAGAAGGGGACTTTACAATGAGCAGTTCTTC.